The 19 T cell receptor beta chains below come from one sample, sequenced in a study of Ad26.COV2.S vaccination and SARS-CoV-2 variants (dated by TCRdb to 2020 to 2023). In light of the paper, this sample's treatment or condition label describes: some 20 received Ad26.COV2.S at low or high dose, single or two shots; several received placebo; per-sample allocation not given. Repertoires of vaccine and placebo recipients were sequenced from samples collected on day 63 after the first injection. The method behind the library was the immunoSEQ multiplex PCR assay. This is the immuneACCESS table as TCRdb keeps it, with only in-frame sequences that have V and J called. A part of the clones is gone; compared with another copy, unresolved V genes explain less than half, and the rest is unexplained. Recorded for this sample are roughly 680,000 clones; roughly 90% of them occurred a single time. About 1.5% of the sample rests with the top ten.

Specimen: peripheral blood, collected in a trial of Ad26.COV2.S vaccine versus placebo. The receptor set was obtained from a person aged 18-65 years who received the Ad26.COV2.S COVID-19 vaccine or a placebo.

The CDR3 reads CASSIDREGATQYF. The CDR3 DNA follows: TGTGCCAGTAGTATAGACAGGGAAGGAGCGACCCAGTACTTC. The genes are TRBV19 and TRBJ2-5; possible D gene TRBD1, 5 bases. CDR3 length: 14 amino acids. The germline V gene has CDR1 LNHDA and CDR2 SQIVND (reference sequence). V was shortened by 0 bases and J by 7 bases, with 12 bases between the two germline ends. Combining the CDR3 with reference TRBV19 and TRBJ2-5 gives the whole variable domain DGGITQSPKYLFRKEGQNVTLSCEQNLNHDAMYWYRQDPGQGLRLIYYSQIVNDFQKGDIAEGYSVSREKKESFPLTVTSAQKNPTAFYLCASSIDREGATQYFGPGTRLLVL.

In DNA form, the CDR3 reads TGCGCCAGCAGTGAAAGGAGGGCCCTGGGCTACAATGAGCAGTTCTTC. Its translation: CASSERRALGYNEQFF. The V gene is TRBV10-1, the J gene TRBJ2-1, with a weak D call TRBD2 (6 bases). CDR1 WNHNN and CDR2 SYGVQD come from the germline V gene (reference sequence). Trimming pared 3 bases from V and 3 bases from J, leaving 15 bases between. CDR3 size: 16 residues.

J is TRBJ2-3 and V is TRBV5-6, with 13 nucleotides matching TRBD2. The CDR3 extends over 18 amino acids. V lost 3 bases and J lost 1; bases outside the gene matches: 8. In germline, CDR1 is SGHDT, CDR2 YYEEEE. DNA for the CDR3: TGTGCCAGCAGCTCCGGACTAGCGGGGGTTCTCCGCACAGATACGCAGTATTTT. Amino acids: CASSSGLAGVLRTDTQYF.

Worth noting for this clone: One junction end does not reproduce the germline sequence, and a read error may be involved. This chain links TRBV6-1 with TRBJ1-5, with D hard to call. The germline gives CDR1 MNHNS, CDR2 SASEGT. The CDR3 sequence is 13 residues long. Here the CDR3 reads CASTEQRDQPQHF. CDR3 DNA: TGTGCCAGCACTGAACAGAGAGATCAGCCCCAGCATTTT.

V gene TRBV18 combines with J gene TRBJ2-7; TRBD2 agrees at 10 bases. The CDR3 loop spans 16 amino acids. The trim removed 4 bases at V and 0 bases at J, leaving 6 bases unmatched. The V gene's germline CDR1 is KGHSH and CDR2 LQKENI. In DNA form, the CDR3 reads TGTGCCAGCTCACTCATTAGGACTAGCGGCTCCTACGAGCAGTACTTC. Its translation: CASSLIRTSGSYEQYF. Based on the CDR3 plus reference TRBV18 and TRBJ2-7, the full variable domain is NAGVMQNPRHLVRRRGQEARLRCSPMKGHSHVYWYRQLPEEGLKFMVYLQKENIIDESGMPKERFSAEFPKEGPSILRIQQVVRGDSAAYFCASSLIRTSGSYEQYFGPGTRLTVT.

The CDR3 coding sequence is TGTGCCAGCAGCTTATGGGGACTAGGTACGCAGTATTTT. It yields the protein CASSLWGLGTQYF. The chain couples TRBV7-2 to TRBJ2-3; TRBD2 aligns across 8 bases. Per the germline V gene, CDR1 is SGHTA and CDR2 is FQGNSA. V was pared by 2 bases and J by 8 bases, with 3 bases of the junction left unmatched. The CDR3 covers 13 residues.

Here the CDR3 reads CASSEGPNQETQYF. The DNA of the CDR3 is TGCGCCAGCAGCGAGGGACCGAACCAAGAGACCCAGTACTTC. V and J are TRBV5-1 and TRBJ2-5, with D perhaps assigned TRBD1 or TRBD2 (5 bases each). CDR1 and CDR2 from the germline V gene are SGHRS and YFSETQ. V dropped 4 bases and J dropped 0 bases, with 10 bases sitting between them. This CDR3 has 14 amino acids.

The chain has TRBV11-2 and TRBJ1-1; D is undetermined. Germline CDR1 reads SGHAT; CDR2 reads FQNNGV. V was clipped by 4 bases and J by 9 bases, with 18 bases between them. CDR3 length: 14 amino acids. DNA of the CDR3: TGTGCCAGCAGCTCGGGCTTGGGCCGGAACAAAGCTTTCTTT. This translates into CASSSGLGRNKAFF.

The chain employs TRBV30 and TRBJ1-5; D is unresolved. CDR1 and CDR2 (germline): GTSNPN, SVGIG (reference sequence). The CDR3 totals 14 residues. Between the trimmed V and J ends, which lost 0 bases and 3 bases, there was a span of 9 bases. The CDR3 here is CAWSVKGDNQPQHF. In DNA form, the CDR3 reads TGTGCCTGGAGTGTAAAAGGCGACAATCAGCCCCAGCATTTT.

Concerning this clone itself: The same CDR3 is also encoded by other DNA sequences in this sample. This chain links TRBV11-2 with TRBJ2-5; TRBD1 matches at 10 bases. The ends lost 5 bases at V and 5 bases at J; junction bases unmatched: 5. This CDR3 has 14 amino acids. In germline, CDR1 is SGHAT, CDR2 FQNNGV. CDR3 protein: CASSQTGGGETQYF. CDR3 bases: TGTGCCAGCAGCCAGACAGGGGGCGGGGAGACCCAGTACTTC.

The rearrangement uses TRBV29-1 and TRBJ2-1; D is perhaps TRBD2 (6 bases). V gave up 6 bases and J gave up 14 bases, with 17 bases separating them. Per the germline V gene, CDR1 is SQVTM and CDR2 is ANQGSEA. There are 11 residues in the CDR3. The CDR3 here is CSVWTSWGEFF. The CDR3 DNA is TGCAGCGTATGGACATCTTGGGGGGAGTTCTTC.

The V gene is TRBV3-1 (or the pseudogene TRBV3-2), the J gene TRBJ2-5; D call uncertain. The CDR3 consists of 13 residues. Germline values: CDR1 LGHDT, CDR2 YNNKEL (reference sequence). Trimming removed 0 bases at V and 6 bases at J, with 8 bases between. The CDR3 is CASSQEPRQTQYF. CDR3 bases: TGTGCCAGCAGCCAAGAGCCCAGGCAGACCCAGTACTTC.

This chain joins TRBV6-5 and TRBJ2-5; no clear D. V lost 2 bases and J lost 4, with 14 bases in between. From germline, CDR1 is MNHEY and CDR2 SVGAGI. The CDR3 covers 15 residues. The CDR3 is CASSYGNSGGETQYF. The CDR3 bases are TGTGCCAGCAGTTACGGGAACTCCGGCGGAGAGACCCAGTACTTC.

CDR3 loop: CASSLRGLGQGPQETQYF. CDR3 in DNA: TGTGCCAGCAGTTTACGGGGCCTCGGACAGGGGCCGCAAGAGACCCAGTACTTC. V gene TRBV27 combines with J gene TRBJ2-5, with 9 bases that match TRBD1. This CDR3 contains 18 residues. V was pared by 2 bases and J by 2 bases, with 12 bases of the junction left unmatched. CDR1 and CDR2 from the germline V gene are MNHEY and SMNVEV (reference sequence).

J is TRBJ2-1 and V is TRBV19; D uncertain. This CDR3 contains 15 residues. Germline CDR1 LNHDA, CDR2 SQIVND (reference sequence). V lost 3 bases to trimming and J lost 3 bases, with 12 bases between them. This CDR3 is CASSIPGTNYNEQFF. CDR3 DNA sequence: TGTGCCAGTAGTATCCCAGGAACGAACTACAATGAGCAGTTCTTC.

CDR3 amino acids: CASSSGGPSSSYNSPLHF. DNA of the CDR3: TGTGCCAGCAGTTCAGGGGGTCCCTCGAGCTCCTATAATTCACCCCTCCACTTT. The rearrangement joins TRBV27 to TRBJ1-6; 7 bases map to TRBD1. The length of the CDR3 is 18 residues. V shed 4 bases, J shed 0 bases, and the junction held 9 bases outside the gene matches. Germline CDR1 reads MNHEY; CDR2 reads SMNVEV (reference sequence).

This chain links TRBV11-2 with TRBJ2-7; D could derive from TRBD1 or TRBD2 (6 bases each). Per germline, CDR1 SGHAT and CDR2 FQNNGV. The CDR3 covers 19 residues. The V end was cut by 0 bases, the J end by 1 base, with 22 bases between. Here the CDR3 reads CASSLDRGVGTGKSYEQYF. The CDR3 DNA follows: TGTGCCAGCAGCTTAGATAGGGGGGTAGGAACGGGTAAATCCTACGAGCAGTACTTC.

This chain uses TRBV27 with TRBJ1-5; TRBD1 matches 7 bases. The CDR3 length is 15 residues. Trimming cost V 5 bases and J 1 base; bases outside gene matches: 5. Germline V gives CDR1 MNHEY, CDR2 SMNVEV (reference sequence). The CDR3 sequence is CASSPPGQSNQPQHF. CDR3 sequence (DNA): TGTGCCAGCAGTCCTCCGGGACAGAGCAATCAGCCCCAGCATTTT.

This sequence joins TRBV6-5 and TRBJ2-1, with 10 bases lining up with TRBD1. Germline V gene sequence: CDR1 MNHEY, CDR2 SVGAGI. This CDR3 is 13 amino acids long. V lost 2 bases and J lost 10; bases outside the gene matches: 2. The CDR3 reads CASSYVGQGEQFF. In DNA form, the CDR3 reads TGTGCCAGCAGTTACGTGGGACAGGGGGAGCAGTTCTTC.